This TCR beta chain was captured in a study of spatial heterogeneity in lung cancer. Across the study: Detected sequences consistently included more beta-chain ones than alpha-chain ones. Within raw reads, each unique TCR and UMI combination appeared on average more than ten times. Study-wide points: Blood showed ubiquitous tumor TCRs more often at resection than at routine follow-up.

Indicated time point: sample taken at primary tumor resection. Researchers sequenced whole RNA taken from tumor, nontumor lung or frozen PBMC without sorting. Trimming removed 5 bases from V and 7 bases from J, with 12 bases in between. Germline loops: CDR1 DFQATT, CDR2 SNEGSKA (reference sequence). The CDR3 loop spans 11 amino acids. This clonotype was counted many times. Its antigen is as yet unknown. Individual TCR cDNA molecules each bore their own unique molecular identifier. A single record per CDR3 protein comes from TCRdb applying MiXCR to the 5' RACE reads. The sample records some 47,000 distinct CDR3 sequences, 6% to 9% being singletons.

This TCR was sampled from a female donor with early-stage non-small cell lung cancer. This sequence joins TRBV20-1 and TRBJ2-7; either TRBD1 or TRBD2 may fit D (5 bases each). The sequences come from PBMCs, collected at surgery. The DNA for the CDR3 is TGCAGTGCTTACGGGACGCCGGAGCAGTACTTC. This encodes CSAYGTPEQYF.